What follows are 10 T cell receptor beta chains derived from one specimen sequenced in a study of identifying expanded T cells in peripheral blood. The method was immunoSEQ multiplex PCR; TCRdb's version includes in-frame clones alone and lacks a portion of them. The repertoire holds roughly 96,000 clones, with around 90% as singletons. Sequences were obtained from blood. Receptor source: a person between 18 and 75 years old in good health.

CDR3 sequence (DNA): TGTGCCAGCAGTGAAAATCCCGTTTATGGGGGATACAATGAGCAGTTCTTC. It is translated as CASSENPVYGGYNEQFF. This rearrangement joins TRBV25-1 to TRBJ2-1, with D perhaps being TRBD1 or TRBD2 (5 bases each). Germline-derived CDR1 and CDR2 are MGHDK and SYGVNS. V was pared by 2 bases and J by 4 bases, with 18 bases between. This CDR3 contains 17 residues.

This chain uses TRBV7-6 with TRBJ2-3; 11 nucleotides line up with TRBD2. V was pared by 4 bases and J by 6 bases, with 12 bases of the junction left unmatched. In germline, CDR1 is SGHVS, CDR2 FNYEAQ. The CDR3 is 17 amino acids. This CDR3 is CASSSMSLAGGHDTQYF. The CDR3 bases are TGTGCCAGCAGCTCCATGAGTCTAGCGGGGGGTCACGATACGCAGTATTTT.

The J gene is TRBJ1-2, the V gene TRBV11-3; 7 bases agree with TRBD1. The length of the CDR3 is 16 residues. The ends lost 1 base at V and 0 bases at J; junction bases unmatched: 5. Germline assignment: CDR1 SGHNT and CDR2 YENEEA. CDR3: CASSLGTGVPNYGYTF. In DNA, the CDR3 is TGTGCCAGCAGCTTAGGGACAGGCGTCCCTAACTATGGCTACACCTTC.

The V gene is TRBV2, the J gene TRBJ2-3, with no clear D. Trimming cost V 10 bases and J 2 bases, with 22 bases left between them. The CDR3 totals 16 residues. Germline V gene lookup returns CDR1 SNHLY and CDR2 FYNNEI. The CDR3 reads CATPASRTFSTDTQYF. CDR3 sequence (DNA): TGTGCCACCCCGGCCTCTCGGACCTTCTCCACAGATACGCAGTATTTT.

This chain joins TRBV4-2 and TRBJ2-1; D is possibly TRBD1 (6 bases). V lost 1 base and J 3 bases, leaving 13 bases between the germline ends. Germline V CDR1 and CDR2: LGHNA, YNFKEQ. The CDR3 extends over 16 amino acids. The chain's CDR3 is CASSQVQGPLYNEQFF. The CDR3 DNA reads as TGTGCCAGCAGCCAAGTCCAGGGGCCCCTCTACAATGAGCAGTTCTTC.

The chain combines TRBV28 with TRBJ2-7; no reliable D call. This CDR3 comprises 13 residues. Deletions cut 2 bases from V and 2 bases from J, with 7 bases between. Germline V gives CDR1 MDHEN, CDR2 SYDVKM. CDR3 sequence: CASSLASTYEQYF. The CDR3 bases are TGTGCCAGCAGTTTAGCCAGTACCTACGAGCAGTACTTC.

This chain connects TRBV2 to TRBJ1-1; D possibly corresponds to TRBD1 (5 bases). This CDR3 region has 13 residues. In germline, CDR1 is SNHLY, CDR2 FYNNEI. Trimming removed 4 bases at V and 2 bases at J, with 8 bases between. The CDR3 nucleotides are TGTGCCAGCAGTGGGGACCGAAACACTGAAGCTTTCTTT. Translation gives CASSGDRNTEAFF.

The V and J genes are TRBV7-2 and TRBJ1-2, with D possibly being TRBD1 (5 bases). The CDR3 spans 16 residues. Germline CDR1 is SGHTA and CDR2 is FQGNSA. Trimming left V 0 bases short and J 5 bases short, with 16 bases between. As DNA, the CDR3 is TGTGCCAGCAGCTTAGCTCGGGGCCTCCACTCTTATGGCTACACCTTC. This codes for CASSLARGLHSYGYTF.

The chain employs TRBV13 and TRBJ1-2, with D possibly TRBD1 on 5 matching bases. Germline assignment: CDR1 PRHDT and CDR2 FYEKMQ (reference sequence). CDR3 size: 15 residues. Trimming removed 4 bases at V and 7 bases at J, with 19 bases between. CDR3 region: CASSWGSSGNSGYTF. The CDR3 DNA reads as TGTGCCAGCAGCTGGGGGTCATCAGGGAATAGTGGCTACACCTTC.

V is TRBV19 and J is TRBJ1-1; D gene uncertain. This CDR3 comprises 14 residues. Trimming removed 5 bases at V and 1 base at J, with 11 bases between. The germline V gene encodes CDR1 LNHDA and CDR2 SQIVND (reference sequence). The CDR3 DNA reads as TGTGCCAGTAGTTTGGGCCAGAGGAACACTGAAGCTTTCTTT. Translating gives CASSLGQRNTEAFF.